The clone carrying this T cell receptor (beta chain) appeared many times. The use of a sample-barcoded 5' primer and a J-beta primer mix characterized a second PCR of roughly 7 to 11 cycles. In TCRdb, the 5' RACE reads were re-called with MiXCR into one record per CDR3 protein. The repertoire holds hundreds of thousands of distinct CDR3 sequences, with more than 40% as singletons. These data belong to a study of blood T cells in healthy people across ages. The CDR3 has 12 residues. Trimming cost V 11 bases and J 7 bases, with 18 bases left between them. The germline gives CDR1 MDHEN, CDR2 SYDVKM. Sequenced material: blood. The V gene is TRBV28, the J gene TRBJ2-7; no definite D call. The receptor was derived from a man in his sixties in good health. CDR3 amino acids: CACGGSLREQYF. CDR3 coding DNA: TGTGCCTGCGGCGGCAGCCTACGGGAGCAGTACTTC.